Each of the 5 T cell receptor beta chains below was sequenced from the same sample in a study of T-cell memory formation after mild COVID-19. TCRdb called the 5' RACE reads again in MiXCR, with one record for every CDR3 protein. The data contain around 320,000 distinct CDR3 sequences, over 11% of them seen just once; the ten biggest clones take up approximately 22%. Sequences were obtained from PBMCs or a T cell subset sorted from them (not recorded which). These receptors were obtained from a man between 18 and 35 years old who had mild COVID-19 (a few samples of this study predate the infection). Cell type and time point are not known.

CDR3 coding DNA: TGTGCCAGCAGCTTAGGGGGGACAGGGGGCTACAATGAGCAGTTCTTC. It specifies CASSLGGTGGYNEQFF. The J gene is TRBJ2-1, the V gene TRBV7-2; 11 positions agree with TRBD1. The CDR3 consists of 16 residues. The germline V gene encodes CDR1 SGHTA and CDR2 FQGNSA. Trimming cost V 1 base and J 3 bases; bases outside gene matches: 2. Full variable domain (rest looked up from reference TRBV7-2 and TRBJ2-1): GAGVSQSPSNKVTEKGKDVELRCDPISGHTALYWYRQSLGQGLEFLIYFQGNSAPDKSGLPSDRFSAERTGGSVSTLTIQRTQQEDSAVYLCASSLGGTGGYNEQFFGPGTRLTVL.

The chain is built from TRBV12-3 or TRBV12-4 and TRBJ2-1, with D perhaps TRBD1 (6 bases). Trimming shortened V by 7 bases and J by 11 bases, and 12 bases separated the two germline ends. The CDR3 is 11 amino acids. CDR3 amino acids: CASTFGQKQFF. In DNA, the CDR3 is TGTGCCAGCACCTTCGGACAGAAGCAGTTCTTC.

This clonotype was counted between two and nine times. Here the CDR3 DNA reads TGTGCCAGCAGCCCGGACAGGGGGCCCTACTACGAGCAGTACGTC. It translates to CASSPDRGPYYEQYV. J is TRBJ2-7 and V is TRBV7-2; 11 positions agree with TRBD1. This CDR3 comprises 15 residues. The trim removed 5 bases at V and 3 bases at J, leaving 6 bases unmatched. CDR1 and CDR2 from the germline V gene are SGHTA and FQGNSA.

Many counts were recorded for this clonotype. V gene TRBV12-3 or TRBV12-4 combines with J gene TRBJ2-1, with 12 bases that match TRBD2. V shed 5 bases, J shed 10 bases, and the junction held 9 bases outside the gene matches. This CDR3 is built from 15 residues. CDR3 coding DNA: TGTGCCAGCAGTCCGCTAGCGGGGGGGCCCAACGAGCAGTTCTTC. Protein sequence: CASSPLAGGPNEQFF.

This clonotype occurred a few times. The chain uses TRBV4-3 and TRBJ2-6; TRBD2 is a possible D gene (6 bases). Trimming pared 5 bases from V and 2 bases from J, leaving 10 bases between. The CDR3 has 15 residues. Germline CDR1 reads LGHNA; CDR2 reads YSLEER. For the CDR3, the DNA is TGCGCCAGCAGCTCACGGGGGACTGGGGCCAACGTCCTGACTTTC. Its protein is CASSSRGTGANVLTF.